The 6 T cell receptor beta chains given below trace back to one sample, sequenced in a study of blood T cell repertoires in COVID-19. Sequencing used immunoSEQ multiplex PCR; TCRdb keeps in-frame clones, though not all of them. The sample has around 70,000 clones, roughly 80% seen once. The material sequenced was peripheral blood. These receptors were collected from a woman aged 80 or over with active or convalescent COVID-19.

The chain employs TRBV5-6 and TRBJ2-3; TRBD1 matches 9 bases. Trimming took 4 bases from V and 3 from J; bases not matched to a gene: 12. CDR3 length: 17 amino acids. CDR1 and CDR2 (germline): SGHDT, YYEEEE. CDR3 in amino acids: CASSDYAGQGGTDTQYF. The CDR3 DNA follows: TGTGCCAGCAGCGATTATGCGGGACAGGGCGGAACAGATACGCAGTATTTT.

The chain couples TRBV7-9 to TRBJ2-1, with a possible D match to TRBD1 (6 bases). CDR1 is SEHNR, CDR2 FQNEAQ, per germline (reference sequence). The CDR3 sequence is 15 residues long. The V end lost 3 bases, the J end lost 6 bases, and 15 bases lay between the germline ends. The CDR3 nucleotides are TGTGCCAGCAGCTTTGGGCCAGGGGCCAGCAATGAGCAGTTCTTC. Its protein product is CASSFGPGASNEQFF.

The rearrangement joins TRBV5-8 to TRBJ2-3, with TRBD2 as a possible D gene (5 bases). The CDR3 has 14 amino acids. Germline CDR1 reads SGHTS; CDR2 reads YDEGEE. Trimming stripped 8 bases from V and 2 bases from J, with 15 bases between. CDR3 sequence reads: CARGRGGNTDTQYF. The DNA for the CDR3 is TGTGCCAGAGGAAGAGGAGGAAACACAGATACGCAGTATTTT. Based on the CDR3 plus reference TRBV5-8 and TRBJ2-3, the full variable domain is EAGVTQSPTHLIKTRGQQATLRCSPISGHTSVYWYQQALGLGLQFLLWYDEGEERNRGNFPPRFSGRQFPNYSSELNVNALELEDSALYLCARGRGGNTDTQYFGPGTRLTVL.

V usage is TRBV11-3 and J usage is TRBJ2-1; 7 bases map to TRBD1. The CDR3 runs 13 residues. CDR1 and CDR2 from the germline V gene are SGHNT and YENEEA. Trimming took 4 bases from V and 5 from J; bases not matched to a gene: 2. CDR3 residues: CASSWDSDNEQFF. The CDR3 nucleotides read TGTGCCAGCAGCTGGGACAGCGACAATGAGCAGTTCTTC.

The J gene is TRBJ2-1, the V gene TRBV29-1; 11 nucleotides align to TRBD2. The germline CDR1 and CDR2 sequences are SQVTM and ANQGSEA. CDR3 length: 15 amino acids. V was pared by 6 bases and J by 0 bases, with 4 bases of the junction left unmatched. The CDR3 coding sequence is TGCAGCGTGCGGACTAGCGGGCTCTCCTACAATGAGCAGTTCTTC. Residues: CSVRTSGLSYNEQFF.

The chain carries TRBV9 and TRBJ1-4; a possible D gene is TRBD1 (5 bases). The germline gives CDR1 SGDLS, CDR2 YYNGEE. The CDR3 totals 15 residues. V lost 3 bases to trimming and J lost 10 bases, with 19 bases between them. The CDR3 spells CASSERTGDFGKLFF. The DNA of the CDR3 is TGTGCCAGCAGCGAACGGACGGGGGACTTTGGAAAACTGTTTTTT.